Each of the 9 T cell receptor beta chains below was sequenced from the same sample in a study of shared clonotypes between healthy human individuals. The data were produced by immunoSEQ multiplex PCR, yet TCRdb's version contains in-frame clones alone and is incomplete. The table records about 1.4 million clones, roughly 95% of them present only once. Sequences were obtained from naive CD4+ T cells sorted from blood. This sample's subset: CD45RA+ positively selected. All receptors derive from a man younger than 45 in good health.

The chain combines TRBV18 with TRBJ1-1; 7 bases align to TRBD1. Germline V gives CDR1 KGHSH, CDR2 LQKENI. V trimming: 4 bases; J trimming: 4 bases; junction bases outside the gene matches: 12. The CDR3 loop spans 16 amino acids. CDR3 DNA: TGTGCCAGCTCACTGCCGACAGGGAACTTGCCCACTGAAGCTTTCTTT. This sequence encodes CASSLPTGNLPTEAFF.

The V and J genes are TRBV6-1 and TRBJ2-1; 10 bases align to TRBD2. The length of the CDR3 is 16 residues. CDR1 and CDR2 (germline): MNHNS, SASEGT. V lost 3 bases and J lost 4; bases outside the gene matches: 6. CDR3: CASSEVLAGMYNEQFF. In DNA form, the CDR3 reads TGTGCCAGCAGTGAGGTACTAGCGGGAATGTACAATGAGCAGTTCTTC.

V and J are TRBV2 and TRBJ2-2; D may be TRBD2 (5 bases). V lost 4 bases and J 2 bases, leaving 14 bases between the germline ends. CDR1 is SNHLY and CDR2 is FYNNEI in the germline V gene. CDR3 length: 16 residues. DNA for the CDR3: TGTGCCAGCAGTGGCCCCGGAGGCCTCAACACCGGGGAGCTGTTTTTT. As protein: CASSGPGGLNTGELFF.

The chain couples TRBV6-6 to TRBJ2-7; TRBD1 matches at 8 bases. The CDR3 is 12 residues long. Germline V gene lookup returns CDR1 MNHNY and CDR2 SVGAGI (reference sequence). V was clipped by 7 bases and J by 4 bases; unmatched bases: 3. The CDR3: CASTRTGYEQYF. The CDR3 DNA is TGTGCCAGCACCCGGACAGGGTACGAGCAGTACTTC.

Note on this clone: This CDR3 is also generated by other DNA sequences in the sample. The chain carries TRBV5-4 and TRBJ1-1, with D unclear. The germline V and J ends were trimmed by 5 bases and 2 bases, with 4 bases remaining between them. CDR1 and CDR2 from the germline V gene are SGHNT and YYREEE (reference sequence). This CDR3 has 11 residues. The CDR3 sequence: CASSSNTEAFF. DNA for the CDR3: TGTGCCAGCAGTTCTAACACTGAAGCTTTCTTT.

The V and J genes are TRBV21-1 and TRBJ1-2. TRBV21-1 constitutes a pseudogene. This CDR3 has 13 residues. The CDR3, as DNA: TGTGCCAGCAACGGGGGCAATGGCTATGGCTACACCTTC. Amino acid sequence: CASNGGNGYGYTF.

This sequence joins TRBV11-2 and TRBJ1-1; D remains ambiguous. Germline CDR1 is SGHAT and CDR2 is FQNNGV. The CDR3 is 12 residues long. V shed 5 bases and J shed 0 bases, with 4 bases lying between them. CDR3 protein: CASSHVNTEAFF. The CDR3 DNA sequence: TGTGCCAGCAGCCACGTGAACACTGAAGCTTTCTTT.

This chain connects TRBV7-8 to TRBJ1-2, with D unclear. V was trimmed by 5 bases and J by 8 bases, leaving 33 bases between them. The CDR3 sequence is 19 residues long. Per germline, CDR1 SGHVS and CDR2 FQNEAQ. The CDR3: CASSTTPAGNSPHSWGYTF. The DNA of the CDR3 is TGTGCCAGCAGCACAACCCCGGCGGGGAATTCCCCGCATTCCTGGGGCTACACCTTC.

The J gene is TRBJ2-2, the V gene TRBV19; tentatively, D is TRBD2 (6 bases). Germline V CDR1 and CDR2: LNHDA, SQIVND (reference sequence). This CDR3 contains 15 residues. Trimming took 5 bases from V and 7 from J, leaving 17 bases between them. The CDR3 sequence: CASSPRTTNYGELFF. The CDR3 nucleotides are TGTGCCAGTAGTCCTCGGACTACTAACTACGGGGAGCTGTTTTTT.